The present T cell receptor beta chain was sequenced within a study of regulatory T cells in long-lasting Graves disease. As for time point: newly diagnosed GD, antithyroid drugs for less than 3 months. PBMC RNA served as the TCR library source. Building the TCR beta libraries relied on iRepertoire HTBI primers, and CDR3 regions underwent Arm-PCR. TCRdb passed the multiplex PCR reads through MiXCR, listing each CDR3 protein once. In the table there are around 330,000 distinct CDR3 sequences, 15% to 20% of which are singletons. CDR1 is SNHLY and CDR2 is FYNNEI in the germline V gene. The CDR3 runs to 14 residues. V was cut by 6 bases and J by 4 bases, with 13 bases left in between. This clonotype appeared many times.

V is TRBV2 and J is TRBJ2-1; tentative D call: TRBD2 (6 bases). The source of this sequence is a female donor with Graves disease. The sequencing here drew on peripheral blood mononuclear cells (PBMCs), taken at new diagnosis, from a patient treated with antithyroid drugs. This CDR3 is CASSLGGIYNEQFF. The CDR3 nucleotides are TGTGCCAGCAGCTTAGGCGGGATTTACAATGAGCAGTTCTTC.